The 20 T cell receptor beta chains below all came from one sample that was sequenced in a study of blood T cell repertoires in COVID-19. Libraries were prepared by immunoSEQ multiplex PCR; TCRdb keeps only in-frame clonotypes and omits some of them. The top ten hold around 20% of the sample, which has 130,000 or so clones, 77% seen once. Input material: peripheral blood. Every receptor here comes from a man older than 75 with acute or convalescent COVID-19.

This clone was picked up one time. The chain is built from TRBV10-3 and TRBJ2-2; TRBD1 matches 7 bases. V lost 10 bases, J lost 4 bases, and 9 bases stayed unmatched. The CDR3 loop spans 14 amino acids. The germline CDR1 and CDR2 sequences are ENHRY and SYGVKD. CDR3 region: CATTQGVFTGELFF. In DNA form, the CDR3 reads TGTGCCACCACCCAGGGGGTTTTCACCGGGGAGCTGTTTTTT.

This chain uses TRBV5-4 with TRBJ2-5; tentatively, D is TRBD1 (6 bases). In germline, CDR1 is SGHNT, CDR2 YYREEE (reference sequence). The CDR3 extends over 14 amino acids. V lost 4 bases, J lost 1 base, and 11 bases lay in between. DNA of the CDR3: TGTGCCAGCAGCCTTAGACAGGTCCAAGAGACCCAGTACTTC. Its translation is CASSLRQVQETQYF.

The CDR3 loop is CASSLMEGSNQPQHF. The CDR3, as DNA: TGTGCCAGCAGCTTAATGGAGGGTAGCAATCAGCCCCAGCATTTT. This chain links TRBV7-6 with TRBJ1-5, with no clear D. V was clipped by 2 bases and J by 0 bases, with 8 bases between them. Per the germline V gene, CDR1 is SGHVS and CDR2 is FNYEAQ. The CDR3 length is 15 residues. The full variable domain, with the rest looked up from reference TRBV7-6 and TRBJ1-5, is GAGVSQSPRYKVTKRGQDVALRCDPISGHVSLYWYRQALGQGPEFLTYFNYEAQQDKSGLPNDRFSAERPEGSISTLTIQRTEQRDSAMYRCASSLMEGSNQPQHFGDGTRLSIL.

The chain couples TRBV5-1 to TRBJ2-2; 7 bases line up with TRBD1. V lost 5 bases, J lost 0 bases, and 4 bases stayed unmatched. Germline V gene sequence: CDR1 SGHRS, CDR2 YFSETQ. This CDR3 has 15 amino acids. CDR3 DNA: TGCGCCAGCAGGCCAGGACAGGCGAACACCGGGGAGCTGTTTTTT. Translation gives CASRPGQANTGELFF.

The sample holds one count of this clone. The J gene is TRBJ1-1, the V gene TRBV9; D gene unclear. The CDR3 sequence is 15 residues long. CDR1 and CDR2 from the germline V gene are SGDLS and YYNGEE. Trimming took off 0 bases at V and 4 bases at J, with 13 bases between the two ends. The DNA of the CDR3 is TGTGCCAGCAGCGTAGAATTCGGTGGGAGCACTGAAGCTTTCTTT. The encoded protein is CASSVEFGGSTEAFF.

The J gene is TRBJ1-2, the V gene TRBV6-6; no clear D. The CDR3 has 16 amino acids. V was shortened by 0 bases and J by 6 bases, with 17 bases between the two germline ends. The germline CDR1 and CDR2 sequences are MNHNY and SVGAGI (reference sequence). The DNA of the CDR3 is TGTGCCAGCAGTTACTCGATACTGGGAGAGATCGATGGCTACACCTTC. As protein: CASSYSILGEIDGYTF.

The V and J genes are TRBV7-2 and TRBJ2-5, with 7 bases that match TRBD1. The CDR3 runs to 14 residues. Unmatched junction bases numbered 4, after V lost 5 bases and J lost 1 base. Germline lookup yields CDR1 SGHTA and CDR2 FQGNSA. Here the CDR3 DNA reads TGTGCCAGCAGCATTCAGGGGGTCCAAGAGACCCAGTACTTC. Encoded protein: CASSIQGVQETQYF.

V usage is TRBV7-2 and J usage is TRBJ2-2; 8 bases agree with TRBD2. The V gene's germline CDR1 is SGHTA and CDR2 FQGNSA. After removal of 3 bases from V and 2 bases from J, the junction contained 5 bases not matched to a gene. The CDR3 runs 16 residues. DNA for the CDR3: TGTGCCAGCAGCTTCTCGGCGGGGGGAAACACCGGGGAGCTGTTTTTT. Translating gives CASSFSAGGNTGELFF.

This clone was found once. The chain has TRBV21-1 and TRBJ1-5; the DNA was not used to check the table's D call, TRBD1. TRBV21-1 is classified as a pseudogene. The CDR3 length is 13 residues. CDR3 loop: CASSGRGNQPQHF. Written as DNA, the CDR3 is TGTGCCAGCAGCGGAAGGGGGAATCAGCCCCAGCATTTT.

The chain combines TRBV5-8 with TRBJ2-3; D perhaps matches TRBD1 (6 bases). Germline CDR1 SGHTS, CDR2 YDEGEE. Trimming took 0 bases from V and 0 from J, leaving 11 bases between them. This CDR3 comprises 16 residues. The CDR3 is CASSLGAGVSTDTQYF. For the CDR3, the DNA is TGTGCCAGCAGCTTGGGGGCAGGGGTTAGCACAGATACGCAGTATTTT.

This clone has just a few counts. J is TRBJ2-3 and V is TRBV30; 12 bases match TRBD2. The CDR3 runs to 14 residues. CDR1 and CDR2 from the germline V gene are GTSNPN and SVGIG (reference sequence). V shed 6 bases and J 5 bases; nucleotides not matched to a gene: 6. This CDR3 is CACNGLAGRDTQYF. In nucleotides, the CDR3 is TGTGCCTGCAACGGACTAGCGGGGCGAGATACGCAGTATTTT.

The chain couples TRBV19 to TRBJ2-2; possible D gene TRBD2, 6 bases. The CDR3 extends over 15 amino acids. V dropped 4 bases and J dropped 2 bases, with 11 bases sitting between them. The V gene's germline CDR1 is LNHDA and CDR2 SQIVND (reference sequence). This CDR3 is CASSKPGLNTGELFF. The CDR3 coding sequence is TGTGCCAGTAGTAAGCCGGGACTCAACACCGGGGAGCTGTTTTTT.

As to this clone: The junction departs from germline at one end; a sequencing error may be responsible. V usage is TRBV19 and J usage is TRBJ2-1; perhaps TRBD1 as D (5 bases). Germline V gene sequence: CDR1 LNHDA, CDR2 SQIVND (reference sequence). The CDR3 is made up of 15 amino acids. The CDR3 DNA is TGTGCCGGTAGTATGATAGGGGTTTCCTACAATGAGCAGTTCTTC. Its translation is CAGSMIGVSYNEQFF.

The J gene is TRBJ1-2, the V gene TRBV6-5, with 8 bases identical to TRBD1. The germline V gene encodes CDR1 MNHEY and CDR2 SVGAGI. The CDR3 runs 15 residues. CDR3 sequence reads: CIVRAGGPPFYGYTF. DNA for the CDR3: TGTATCGTACGGGCAGGGGGCCCACCATTTTATGGCTACACCTTC.

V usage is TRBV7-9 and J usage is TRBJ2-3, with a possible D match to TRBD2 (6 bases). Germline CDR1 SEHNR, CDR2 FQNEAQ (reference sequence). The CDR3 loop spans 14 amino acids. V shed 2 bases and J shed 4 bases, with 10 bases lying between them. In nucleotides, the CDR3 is TGTGCCAGCAGCTTAACTAGCCCATCAGATACGCAGTATTTT. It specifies CASSLTSPSDTQYF.

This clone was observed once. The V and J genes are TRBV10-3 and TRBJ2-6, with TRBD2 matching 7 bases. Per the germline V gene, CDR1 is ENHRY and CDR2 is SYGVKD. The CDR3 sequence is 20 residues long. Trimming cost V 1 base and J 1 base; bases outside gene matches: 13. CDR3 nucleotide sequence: TGTGCCATCAGTGAGTTAGATACCGGGACTACCGATTCTGGGGCCAACGTCCTGACTTTC. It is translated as CAISELDTGTTDSGANVLTF.

The DNA of the CDR3 is TGCGCCAGCAGCCAACAGACGGGGTATAATTCACCCCTCCACTTT. This translates into CASSQQTGYNSPLHF. The chain has TRBV4-1 and TRBJ1-6; D unclear. Trimming took 2 bases from V and 4 from J, leaving 9 bases between them. Per germline, CDR1 MGHRA and CDR2 YSYEKL. CDR3 size: 15 residues.

CDR3 region: CASSIWDRLNQPQHF. In nucleotides, the CDR3 is TGTGCCAGTAGTATATGGGACAGATTAAATCAGCCCCAGCATTTT. The rearrangement links TRBV19 to TRBJ1-5; 7 nucleotides agree with TRBD1. Per the germline V gene, CDR1 is LNHDA and CDR2 is SQIVND (reference sequence). The CDR3 spans 15 residues. V dropped 2 bases and J dropped 4; count of bases not matched to a gene: 5.

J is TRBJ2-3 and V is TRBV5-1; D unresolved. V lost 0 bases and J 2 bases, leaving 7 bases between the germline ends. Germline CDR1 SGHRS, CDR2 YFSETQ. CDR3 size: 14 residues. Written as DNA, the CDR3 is TGCGCCAGCAGCTTGGTGGGCTTCACAGATACGCAGTATTTT. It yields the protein CASSLVGFTDTQYF.

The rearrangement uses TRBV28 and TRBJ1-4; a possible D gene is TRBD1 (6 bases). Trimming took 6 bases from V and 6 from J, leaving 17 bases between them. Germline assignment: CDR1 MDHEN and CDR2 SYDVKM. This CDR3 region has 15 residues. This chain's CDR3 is CASSQPPDSHEKLFF. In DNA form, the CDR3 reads TGTGCCAGCAGCCAACCGCCGGACAGTCATGAAAAACTGTTTTTT.